This TCR beta chain was observed in a study of blood T cell repertoires in COVID-19. Study at large: Material from acute and convalescent COVID-19 was sourced from the United States, Italy and Spain. From T cells, B-cell-depleted T cells, or PBMCs came the material, which was cDNA or gDNA.

Those enrolled in Seattle joined during active infection and were followed longitudinally afterward. In the authors' workflow: Estimation of nucleated cell counts relied on the amplification of reference gene primers. Repertoires were generated with immunoSEQ multiplex PCR, while TCRdb's copy carries only in-frame clones and drops some. The DNA gave D and trimming, while V, J and clone size come from that table. Of 150,000 or so clones listed, around 91% are singletons. CDR3 length: 15 residues. With 1 base removed from V and 2 bases from J, the gap between germline ends came to 9 bases. The germline V gene encodes CDR1 LNHDA and CDR2 SQIVND (reference sequence).

This TCR was recovered from a man aged 18 to 30 with COVID-19, enrolled during active disease. Sequences were obtained from peripheral blood. The genes are TRBV19 and TRBJ2-4; D is uncertain. The CDR3 sequence: CASSIAEAPKNIQYF. The CDR3 DNA follows: TGTGCCAGTAGTATAGCTGAGGCACCCAAAAACATTCAGTACTTC.